Each of the 9 T cell receptor beta chains below was sequenced from the same sample in a study of T cell responses to AZD1222 COVID-19 vaccine. Clones were read by immunoSEQ multiplex PCR, and TCRdb kept only the in-frame ones, dropping some. Of approximately 170,000 clones detected, around 87% appear once; the ten largest clones hold 6% to 8%. The sequencing here drew on peripheral blood, taken on day 0 of AZD1222 vaccination. These receptors all stem from an adult in good health.

The chain carries TRBV5-1 and TRBJ1-2; D is uncertain. Germline assignment: CDR1 SGHRS and CDR2 YFSETQ. V was shortened by 0 bases and J by 1 base, with 7 bases between the two germline ends. The CDR3 sequence is 14 residues long. The CDR3: CASSLATGNYGYTF. The CDR3 DNA is TGCGCCAGCAGCTTGGCCACGGGTAACTATGGCTACACCTTC.

The chain recombines TRBV27 with TRBJ2-2; unclear D gene. CDR3 size: 13 residues. Trimming took 1 base from V and 6 from J, leaving 6 bases between them. Germline V CDR1 and CDR2: MNHEY, SMNVEV (reference sequence). The CDR3 spells CASSLFYAGELFF. Here the CDR3 DNA reads TGTGCCAGCAGTTTATTCTACGCCGGGGAGCTGTTTTTT.

The V and J genes are TRBV29-1 and TRBJ2-1, with TRBD1 as a possible D gene (5 bases). The CDR3 loop spans 15 amino acids. V dropped 0 bases and J dropped 0 bases, with 9 bases sitting between them. In germline, CDR1 is SQVTM, CDR2 ANQGSEA. CDR3 sequence (DNA): TGCAGCGTTGAAGATCTAGACAGCTCCTACAATGAGCAGTTCTTC. Amino acid sequence: CSVEDLDSSYNEQFF.

The chain recombines TRBV6-5 with TRBJ2-7; D not certain. This CDR3 comprises 15 residues. With 0 bases removed from V and 2 bases from J, the gap between germline ends came to 11 bases. Germline CDR1 is MNHEY and CDR2 is SVGAGI. CDR3 region: CASSYSIGFTYEQYF. CDR3 coding DNA: TGTGCCAGCAGTTACTCAATAGGGTTTACCTACGAGCAGTACTTC.

This rearrangement joins TRBV6-2 or TRBV6-3 to TRBJ2-4; unclear D gene. The germline CDR1 and CDR2 sequences are MNHEY and SVGEGT. V dropped 3 bases and J dropped 0 bases, with 9 bases sitting between them. The CDR3 runs to 15 residues. In DNA form, the CDR3 reads TGTGCCAGCAGTTATCCTGGAAGAGCCAAAAACATTCAGTACTTC. Amino acid sequence: CASSYPGRAKNIQYF.

The J gene is TRBJ1-2, the V gene TRBV3-1 (or the pseudogene TRBV3-2); D not resolved. Germline CDR1 is LGHDT and CDR2 is YNNKEL (reference sequence). This CDR3 is built from 16 residues. Trimming left V 0 bases short and J 3 bases short, with 14 bases between. CDR3 DNA: TGTGCCAGCAGCCAAGATCGGAGTCCAGCCTACTATGGCTACACCTTC. This gives the protein CASSQDRSPAYYGYTF.

The V call is TRBV2, the J call TRBJ2-3; D gene uncertain. The CDR3 runs 12 residues. The germline V gene encodes CDR1 SNHLY and CDR2 FYNNEI. The V end lost 5 bases, the J end lost 4 bases, and 7 bases lay between the germline ends. CDR3 bases: TGTGCCAGCAGTCAAGGTTCAGATACGCAGTATTTT. It yields the protein CASSQGSDTQYF.

The chain recombines TRBV20-1 with TRBJ2-5; 10 positions agree with TRBD2. Germline loops: CDR1 DFQATT, CDR2 SNEGSKA (reference sequence). This CDR3 spans 15 amino acids. Trimming removed 6 bases from V and 2 bases from J; junction bases left unmatched: 9. CDR3: CSASNPGLAQETQYF. CDR3 sequence (DNA): TGCAGTGCAAGTAACCCGGGACTAGCGCAAGAGACCCAGTACTTC.

J is TRBJ2-7 and V is TRBV20-1; D not resolved. V gave up 3 bases and J gave up 4 bases, with 7 bases separating them. The germline gives CDR1 DFQATT, CDR2 SNEGSKA (reference sequence). The CDR3 has 11 amino acids. The CDR3 DNA follows: TGCAGTGCTAGCGCCGGATACGAGCAGTACTTC. Translating gives CSASAGYEQYF.